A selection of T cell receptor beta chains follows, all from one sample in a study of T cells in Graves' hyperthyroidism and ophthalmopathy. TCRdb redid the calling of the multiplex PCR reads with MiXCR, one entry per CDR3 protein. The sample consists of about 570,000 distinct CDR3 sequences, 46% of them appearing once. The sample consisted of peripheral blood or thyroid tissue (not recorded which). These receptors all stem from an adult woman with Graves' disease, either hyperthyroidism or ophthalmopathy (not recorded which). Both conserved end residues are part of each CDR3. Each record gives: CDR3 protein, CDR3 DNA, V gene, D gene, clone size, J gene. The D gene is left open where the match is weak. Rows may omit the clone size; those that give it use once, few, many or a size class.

CDR3: CASSLRGGTVIEQYF
DNA: TGTGCCAGCAGTCTACGGGGGGGGACGGTCATCGAGCAGTACTTC
V: TRBV28
D: TRBD2
size: .
J: TRBJ2-7

CDR3: CASSPPGGSYNSPLHF
DNA: TGTGCCAGCAGCCCCCCCGGGGGCTCCTACAATTCACCCCTCCACTTT
V: TRBV7-9
D: .
size: once
J: TRBJ1-6

CDR3: CASSSGLAGFQETQYF
DNA: TGTGCCAGCAGTTCCGGACTAGCGGGATTCCAAGAGACCCAGTACTTC
V: TRBV7-3
D: TRBD2
size: many
J: TRBJ2-5

CDR3: CASSSGQGPYKQYF
DNA: TGCGCCAGCAGCTCGGGTCAGGGACCCTACAAGCAGTACTTC
V: TRBV5-1
D: .
size: .
J: TRBJ2-7

CDR3: CASSRDRGLTSPLHF
DNA: TGTGCCAGTAGTAGGGACAGGGGTTTGACTTCACCCCTCCACTTT
V: TRBV19
D: TRBD1
size: many
J: TRBJ1-6

CDR3: CASSYSGSSGGNTIYF
DNA: TGTGCCAGCAGTTACTCGGGCTCCTCCGGTGGAAACACCATATATTTT
V: TRBV9
D: .
size: .
J: TRBJ1-3

CDR3: CASRFNAGYGYTF
DNA: TGTGCCAGCAGATTTAATGCGGGGTATGGCTACACCTTC
V: TRBV2
D: .
size: many
J: TRBJ1-2

CDR3: CASSYSGTARSYGYTF
DNA: TGTGCCAGCAGTTACTCTGGGACAGCACGTAGCTATGGCTACACCTTC
V: TRBV12-3/TRBV12-4
D: TRBD1
size: few
J: TRBJ1-2

CDR3: CASSHSGRGVETQYF
DNA: TGTGCCAGCAGTCACTCCGGGAGGGGTGTGGAGACCCAGTACTTC
V: TRBV12-3/TRBV12-4
D: TRBD2
size: once
J: TRBJ2-5

CDR3: CATSDFNEQYF
DNA: TGTGCCACCAGTGATTTCAACGAGCAGTACTTC
V: TRBV24-1
D: .
size: .
J: TRBJ2-7

CDR3: CATHISDRVDKLFF
DNA: TGTGCCACTCATATCTCGGACCGGGTAGACAAACTGTTTTTT
V: TRBV28
D: .
size: few
J: TRBJ1-4

CDR3: CATSRDPGLREQYF
DNA: TGTGCCACCAGCAGAGATCCTGGGTTGAGGGAGCAGTACTTC
V: TRBV15
D: .
size: .
J: TRBJ2-7

CDR3: CASRRHKMAGHSYTF
DNA: TGTGCCAGCCGTCGTCACAAGATGGCGGGACACTCATACACCTTC
V: TRBV2
D: .
size: .
J: TRBJ1-2

CDR3: CASSLPFRLPREAQYF
DNA: TGTGCCAGCAGTTTACCGTTTCGACTCCCCCGGGAGGCCCAGTACTTC
V: TRBV27
D: TRBD2
size: .
J: TRBJ2-5

CDR3: CASSENSDRVIFF
DNA: TGTGCCAGCAGTGAAAACTCGGACAGGGTGATTTTCTTT
V: TRBV2
D: TRBD1
size: many
J: TRBJ1-1

CDR3: CASSGRDTEPYGYTF
DNA: TGTGCCAGCAGCGGAAGGGACACCGAACCCTATGGCTACACCTTC
V: TRBV9
D: .
size: many
J: TRBJ1-2

CDR3: CASSPPLAGDYNELFF
DNA: TGTGCCAGCAGCCCCCCCTTAGCGGGAGACTACAATGAGCTGTTTTTT
V: TRBV11-1
D: TRBD2
size: .
J: TRBJ2-2

CDR3: CSVEEGQGNTEAFF
DNA: TGCAGCGTTGAAGAAGGACAGGGGAACACTGAAGCTTTCTTT
V: TRBV29-1
D: TRBD1
size: .
J: TRBJ1-1

CDR3: CASRKNLYRTGGASGNTIYF
DNA: TGTGCCAGCAGAAAAAATCTATATCGGACAGGGGGCGCCTCTGGAAACACCATATATTTT
V: TRBV6-1
D: TRBD1
size: few
J: TRBJ1-3

CDR3: CAWSVKDGTSRNYGYTF
DNA: TGTGCCTGGAGTGTGAAGGACGGAACATCTCGGAACTATGGCTACACCTTC
V: TRBV30
D: .
size: .
J: TRBJ1-2

CDR3: CASSFEVSNQPQHF
DNA: TGCGCCAGCAGCTTCGAGGTTAGCAATCAGCCCCAGCATTTT
V: TRBV5-1
D: .
size: .
J: TRBJ1-5

CDR3: CASSLDSGGGEQYF
DNA: TGCGCCAGCAGCTTGGATTCAGGGGGCGGCGAGCAGTACTTC
V: TRBV5-1
D: TRBD1
size: many
J: TRBJ2-7